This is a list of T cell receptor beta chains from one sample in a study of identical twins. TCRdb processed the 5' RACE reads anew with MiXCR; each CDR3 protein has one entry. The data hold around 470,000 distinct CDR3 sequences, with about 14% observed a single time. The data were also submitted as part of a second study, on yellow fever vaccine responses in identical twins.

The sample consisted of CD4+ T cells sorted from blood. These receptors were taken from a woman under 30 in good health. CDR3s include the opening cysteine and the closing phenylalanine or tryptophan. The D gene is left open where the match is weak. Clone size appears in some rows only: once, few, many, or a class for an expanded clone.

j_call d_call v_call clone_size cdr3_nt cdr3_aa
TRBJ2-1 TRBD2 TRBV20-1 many TGCAGTGCTAGAGATTACAGCGGGGTTACCTACAATGAGCAGTTCTTC CSARDYSGVTYNEQFF
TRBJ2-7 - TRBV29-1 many TGCAGCGTTAACACAGGGACCCACGAGCAGTACTTC CSVNTGTHEQYF
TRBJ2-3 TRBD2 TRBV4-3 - TGCGCCAGCAGCCAAGGGACTAGCGGTCGCCCGGCGGATACGCAGTATTTT CASSQGTSGRPADTQYF
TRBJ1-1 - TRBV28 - TGTGCCAGCAGTCCGCGGGGGGGGTTCGGCCCTGAAGCTTTCTTT CASSPRGGFGPEAFF
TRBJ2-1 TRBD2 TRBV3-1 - TGTGCCAGCAGCCAAGGACTAGCGGGGGGGCCGGTAGAGCAGTTCTTC CASSQGLAGGPVEQFF
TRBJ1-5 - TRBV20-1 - TGCAGTGCTAGTAGGGGAGGGGATCAGCCCCAGCATTTT CSASRGGDQPQHF
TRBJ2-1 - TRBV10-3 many TGTGCCATCAGTGAGTCGAGCGGGCGAATCAATGAGCAGTTCTTC CAISESSGRINEQFF
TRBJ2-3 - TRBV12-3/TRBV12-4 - TGTGCCAGCAGTTTGTGGGACGGAACAGATACGCAGTATTTT CASSLWDGTDTQYF
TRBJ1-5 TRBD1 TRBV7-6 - TGTGCCAGCAGCTTAGCGGTGGGACAGGGTCAGCCCCAGCATTTT CASSLAVGQGQPQHF
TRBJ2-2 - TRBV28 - TGTGCCAGCGGATTGGGGACCGCGAACACCGGGGAGCTGTTTTTT CASGLGTANTGELFF
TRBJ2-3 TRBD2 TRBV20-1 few TGCAGTGCTCTAAAAGCGGGGCTTGCAGATACGCAGTATTTT CSALKAGLADTQYF
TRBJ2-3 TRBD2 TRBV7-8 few TGTGCCAGCAGTCAACTAGCGGGGGGGCCAGATACGCAGTATTTT CASSQLAGGPDTQYF
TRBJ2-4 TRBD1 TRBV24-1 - TGTGCCACCAGTGAGACAGGGGACCAAAACATTCAGTACTTC CATSETGDQNIQYF
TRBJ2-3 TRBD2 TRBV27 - TGTGCCAGCAGTTTCCATGGGACTAGCGGAATCAGCACAGATACGCAGTATTTT CASSFHGTSGISTDTQYF
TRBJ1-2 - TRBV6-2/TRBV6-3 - TGTGCCAGCAGTTCGACACCCTCTTATGGCTACACCTTC CASSSTPSYGYTF
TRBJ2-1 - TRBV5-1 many TGCGCCAGCAGCTTGGTTGGGCAAGGGGAGCAGTTCTTC CASSLVGQGEQFF
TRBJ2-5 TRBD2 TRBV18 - TGTGCCAGCTCACGGGGACTAGCGGGAAAGTACCAAGAGACCCAGTACTTC CASSRGLAGKYQETQYF
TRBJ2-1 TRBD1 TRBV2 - TGTGCCAGCAGGGGGGGACAGGGGAATTACAATGAGCAGTTCTTC CASRGGQGNYNEQFF
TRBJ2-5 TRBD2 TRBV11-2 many TGTGCCAGCAGCTCGGGACTAGCGGAGACCCAGTACTTC CASSSGLAETQYF
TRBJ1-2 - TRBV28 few TGTGCCGGCGGTGGGGATCTAAACTATGGCTACACCTTC CAGGGDLNYGYTF
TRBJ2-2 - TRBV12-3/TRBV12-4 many TGTGCCAGCAGGAAAGAGCTGGCCGGGGAGCTGTTTTTT CASRKELAGELFF
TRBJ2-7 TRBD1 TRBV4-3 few TGCGCCAGCAGCCCGCGGGGGACAGGGGTTCGCGAGCAGTACTTC CASSPRGTGVREQYF
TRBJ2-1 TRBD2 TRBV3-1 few TGTGCCAGCAGCTCCCAAGCGGGAGGGAATTACAATGAGCAGTTCTTC CASSSQAGGNYNEQFF
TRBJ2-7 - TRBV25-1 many TGTGCCAGCAGTCAATTGAGTGGCTACGAGCAGTACTTC CASSQLSGYEQYF
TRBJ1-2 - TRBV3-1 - TGTGCCAGCAGCCAAGATCCGGGAGGCGTAGGAAATGGCTACACCTTC CASSQDPGGVGNGYTF
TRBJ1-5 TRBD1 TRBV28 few TGTGCCAGCAGTTTCGGGCAGGGGGTGGGTCAGCCCCAGCATTTT CASSFGQGVGQPQHF
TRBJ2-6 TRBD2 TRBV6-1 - TGTGCCAGTACCCGGCGGGAGCAATCTGGGGCCAACGTCCTGACTTTC CASTRREQSGANVLTF
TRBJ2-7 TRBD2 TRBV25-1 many TGTGCCAGCAGTGCCAGCGGGGGAAGCTACGAGCAGTACTTC CASSASGGSYEQYF
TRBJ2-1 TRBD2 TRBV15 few TGTGCCACCAGCAAGGAGACTAGCGGTCTGCGGGAGCAGTTCTTC CATSKETSGLREQFF
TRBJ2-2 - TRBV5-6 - TGTGCCAGCAGCTTGGGCAGATCTTACACCGGGGAGCTGTTTTTT CASSLGRSYTGELFF
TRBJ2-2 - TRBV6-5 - TGTGCCAGCAGTTACTCTCTCCGGGGATCGGGCGGGGAGCTGTTTTTT CASSYSLRGSGGELFF
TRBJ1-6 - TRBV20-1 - TGCAGTGCTAGAGACCCAAGCCAGGGCAATAATTCACCCCTCCACTTT CSARDPSQGNNSPLHF
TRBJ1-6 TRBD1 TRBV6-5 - TGTGCCAGCAGTTACTCGGGGACAGCTCTAAATAATTCACCCCTCCACTTT CASSYSGTALNNSPLHF
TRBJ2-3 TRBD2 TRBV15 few TGTGCCACCAGCAGAGATGCGGGGGGGTCTTCAGATACGCAGTATTTT CATSRDAGGSSDTQYF
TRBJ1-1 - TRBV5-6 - TGTGCCAGCAGCTTGGGCCGGGGGAAGAACACTGAAGCTTTCTTT CASSLGRGKNTEAFF
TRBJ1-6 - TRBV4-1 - TGCGCCAGCAGCCAAGGAACGAGACAAGATTCACCCCTCCACTTT CASSQGTRQDSPLHF
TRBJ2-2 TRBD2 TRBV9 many TGTGCCAGCAGCGCTAGCGGGAGAAGGGGGACCGGGGAGCTGTTTTTT CASSASGRRGTGELFF
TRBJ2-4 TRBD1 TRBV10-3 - TGTGCCATCAGTGAGTCGGGACAGGGGGGCTCCAACATTCAGTACTTC CAISESGQGGSNIQYF
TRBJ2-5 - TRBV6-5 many TGTGCCAGCAGTGCCCACCAGGGGACCCAGTACTTC CASSAHQGTQYF
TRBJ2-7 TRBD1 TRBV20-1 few TGCAGTGCTAGTGGGGCGGACAGGGGACCTTACGAGCAGTACTTC CSASGADRGPYEQYF
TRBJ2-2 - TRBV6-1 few TGTGCCAGCAGCATGCAGGGTTTAACCGGGGAGCTGTTTTTT CASSMQGLTGELFF
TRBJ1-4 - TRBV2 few TGTGCCAGCAGTGAAGCTGGATCTAATGAAAAACTGTTTTTT CASSEAGSNEKLFF
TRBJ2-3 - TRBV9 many TGTGCCAGCAGCGTAGGGGGAAACAGCCACACAGATACGCAGTATTTT CASSVGGNSHTDTQYF
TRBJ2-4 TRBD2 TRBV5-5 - TGTGCCAGCAGCTTTGCCCAGCGGGGGGGCCAAAACATTCAGTACTTC CASSFAQRGGQNIQYF
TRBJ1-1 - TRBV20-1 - TGCAGTGCTCCGAACCAGGGCCTCCTTGAAGCTTTCTTT CSAPNQGLLEAFF
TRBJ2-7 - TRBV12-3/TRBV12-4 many TGTGCCAGCAGCCGCAGGGGCGAGCAGTACTTC CASSRRGEQYF
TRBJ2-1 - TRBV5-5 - TGTGCCAGCAGCCTGGATTTAGGTGGTCCTGAGCAGTTCTTC CASSLDLGGPEQFF
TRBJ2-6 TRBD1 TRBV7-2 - TGTGCCAGCAGCTTCCCGGGACAGGTTGGGGCCAACGTCCTGACTTTC CASSFPGQVGANVLTF
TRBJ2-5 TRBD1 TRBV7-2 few TGTGCCAGCAGCCCAATTCCGGGACAGGGGCGGTGGGAGACCCAGTACTTC CASSPIPGQGRWETQYF
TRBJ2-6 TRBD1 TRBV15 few TGTGCCACCACCTGGACAGGGGGCTCTGGGGCCAACGTCCTGACTTTC CATTWTGGSGANVLTF
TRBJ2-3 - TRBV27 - TGTGCCAGCAGTTTGGAAAGATTCACAGATACGCAGTATTTT CASSLERFTDTQYF
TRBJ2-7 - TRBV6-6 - TGTGCCAGCAGGCTAGCAAGCTCCTACGAGCAGTACTTC CASRLASSYEQYF
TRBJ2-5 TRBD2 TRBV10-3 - TGTGCCATCAGTGAACGGGGGGTGCGCCAAGAGACCCAGTACTTC CAISERGVRQETQYF
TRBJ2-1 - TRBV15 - TGTGCCACCGGAAAAAGCTCCTACAATGAGCAGTTCTTC CATGKSSYNEQFF
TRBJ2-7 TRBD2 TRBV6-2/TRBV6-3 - TGTGCCAGCAGACTAGCGGGAGTCTACGAGCAGTACTTC CASRLAGVYEQYF